This T cell receptor (beta chain) was found in a study of Ad26.COV2.S vaccination and SARS-CoV-2 variants. Turning to the study itself: Sample donor was a member of the COV1001 Ad26.COV2.S trial arm.

From germline, CDR1 is MNHEY and CDR2 SVGEGT. V lost 4 bases to trimming and J lost 3 bases, with 7 bases between them. This CDR3 spans 12 amino acids. Described treatment: around 19 received Ad26.COV2.S at low or high dose, single or two shots; about 5 received placebo; per-sample allocation not given. Day 63 after the first injection of vaccine or placebo was the sampling time. A Boston donor was an adult aged 18-55 years. An Ad26 vector expressing Wuhan-strain SARS-CoV-2 spike constituted the vaccine. Sequencing was performed with immunoSEQ multiplex PCR; in TCRdb, only in-frame clones are kept and a portion is missing. This table holds approximately 250,000 clones, roughly 87% found once.

The chain recombines TRBV6-2 or TRBV6-3 with TRBJ2-7; D remains unclear. This receptor was taken from a person aged 18-60 years who received the Ad26.COV2.S COVID-19 vaccine or a placebo. The specimen comprised peripheral blood, sampled in a trial of Ad26.COV2.S vaccine versus placebo. CDR3 sequence: CASSSTVYEQYV. Written as DNA, the CDR3 is TGTGCCAGCAGTTCGACTGTCTACGAGCAGTACGTC.